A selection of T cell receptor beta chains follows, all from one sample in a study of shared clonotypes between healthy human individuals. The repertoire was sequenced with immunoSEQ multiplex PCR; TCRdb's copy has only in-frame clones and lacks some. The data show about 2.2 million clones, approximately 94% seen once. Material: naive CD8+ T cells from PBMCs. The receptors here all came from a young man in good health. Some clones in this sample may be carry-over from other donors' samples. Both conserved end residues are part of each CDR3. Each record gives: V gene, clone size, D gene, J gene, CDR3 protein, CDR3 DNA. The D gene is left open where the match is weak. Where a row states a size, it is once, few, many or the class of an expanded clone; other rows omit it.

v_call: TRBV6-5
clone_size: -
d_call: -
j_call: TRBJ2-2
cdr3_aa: CASSYLGKTGELFF
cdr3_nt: TGTGCCAGCAGTTACCTGGGCAAAACCGGGGAGCTGTTTTTT

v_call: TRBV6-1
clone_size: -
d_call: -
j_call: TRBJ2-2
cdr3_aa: CASSDLGELFF
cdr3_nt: TGTGCCAGCAGTGATCTAGGGGAGCTGTTTTTT

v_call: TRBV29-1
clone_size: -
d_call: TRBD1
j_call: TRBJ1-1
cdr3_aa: CSGWGRGPLGTEAFF
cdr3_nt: TGCAGCGGATGGGGCAGGGGGCCCTTGGGCACTGAAGCTTTCTTT

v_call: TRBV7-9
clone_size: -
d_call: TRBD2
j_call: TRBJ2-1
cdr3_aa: CASSFPSVAGVGGYNEQFF
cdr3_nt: TGTGCCAGCAGCTTCCCATCGGTAGCGGGAGTGGGCGGGTACAATGAGCAGTTCTTC

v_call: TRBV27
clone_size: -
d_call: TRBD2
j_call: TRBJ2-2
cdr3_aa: CASSSPLRAGGFGELFF
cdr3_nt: TGTGCCAGCAGTTCTCCGCTGCGGGCGGGAGGGTTCGGGGAGCTGTTTTTT

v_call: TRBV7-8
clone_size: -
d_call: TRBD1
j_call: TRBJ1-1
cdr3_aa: CASSGGTVLNTEAFF
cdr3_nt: TGTGCCAGCAGCGGAGGGACAGTGCTGAACACTGAAGCTTTCTTT

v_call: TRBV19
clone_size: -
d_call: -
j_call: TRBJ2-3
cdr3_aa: CASSSMGGTTDTQYF
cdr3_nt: TGTGCCAGTAGTTCAATGGGGGGAACCACAGATACGCAGTATTTT

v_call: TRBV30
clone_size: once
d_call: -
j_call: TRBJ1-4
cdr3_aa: CAWTPDPLVNEKLFF
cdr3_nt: TGTGCCTGGACCCCAGACCCTTTAGTTAATGAAAAACTGTTTTTT

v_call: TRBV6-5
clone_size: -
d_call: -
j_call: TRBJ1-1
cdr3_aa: CASSYSITGEAFF
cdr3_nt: TGTGCCAGCAGTTACTCGATTACCGGTGAAGCTTTCTTT

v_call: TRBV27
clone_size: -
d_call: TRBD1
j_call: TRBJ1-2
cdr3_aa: CASSPHRDRDNYGYTF
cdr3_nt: TGTGCCAGCAGTCCTCACCGGGACAGGGATAACTATGGCTACACCTTC

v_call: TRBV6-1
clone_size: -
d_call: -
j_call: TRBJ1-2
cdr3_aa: CASSERGDGYTF
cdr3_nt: TGTGCCAGCAGTGAACGAGGGGATGGCTACACCTTC

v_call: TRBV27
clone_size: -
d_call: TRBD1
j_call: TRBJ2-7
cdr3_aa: CASSYWTGHYEQYF
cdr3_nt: TGTGCCAGCAGTTATTGGACAGGGCATTACGAGCAGTACTTC

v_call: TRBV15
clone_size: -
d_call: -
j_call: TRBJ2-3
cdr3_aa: CATSRVVSGTAKQYF
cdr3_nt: TGTGCCACCAGCAGAGTGGTCAGCGGGACAGCTAAGCAGTATTTT

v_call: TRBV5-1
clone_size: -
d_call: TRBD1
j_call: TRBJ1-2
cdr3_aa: CASSWPVGTGTSFGYTF
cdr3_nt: TGCGCCAGCAGCTGGCCCGTAGGGACAGGGACCTCCTTTGGCTACACCTTC

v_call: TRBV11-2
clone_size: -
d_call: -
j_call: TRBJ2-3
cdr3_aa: CASSSFPSHEGLDTQYF
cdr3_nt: TGTGCCAGCAGCTCCTTTCCTAGTCATGAGGGGTTGGATACGCAGTATTTT

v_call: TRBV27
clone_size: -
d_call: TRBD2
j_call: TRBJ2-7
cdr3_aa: CASRGLAGAYEQYF
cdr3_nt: TGTGCCAGCAGGGGACTAGCGGGGGCCTACGAGCAGTACTTC

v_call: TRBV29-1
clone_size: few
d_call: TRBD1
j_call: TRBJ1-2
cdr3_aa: CSVDRQGQGYTF
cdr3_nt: TGCAGCGTTGATCGACAGGGTCAAGGCTACACCTTC

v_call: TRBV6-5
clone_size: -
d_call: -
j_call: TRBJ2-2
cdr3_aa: CASREILNTGELFF
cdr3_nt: TGTGCCAGCAGGGAGATACTGAACACCGGGGAGCTGTTTTTT

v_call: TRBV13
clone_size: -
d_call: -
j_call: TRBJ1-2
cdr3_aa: CASSVGGDYGYTF
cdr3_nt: TGTGCCAGCAGCGTGGGGGGAGACTATGGCTACACCTTC

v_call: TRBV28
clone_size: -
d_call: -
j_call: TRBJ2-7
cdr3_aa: CASTPHSSYEQYF
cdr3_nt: TGTGCCAGCACGCCCCACAGCTCCTACGAGCAGTACTTC

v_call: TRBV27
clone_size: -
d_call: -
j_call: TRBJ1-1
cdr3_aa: CASSERMGVAFF
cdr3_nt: TGTGCCAGCAGTGAAAGGATGGGAGTCGCTTTCTTT

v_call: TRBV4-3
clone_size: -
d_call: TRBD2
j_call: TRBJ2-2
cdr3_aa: CASSQDRLADYGELFF
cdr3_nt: TGCGCCAGCAGCCAAGATCGCCTAGCGGACTACGGGGAGCTGTTTTTT

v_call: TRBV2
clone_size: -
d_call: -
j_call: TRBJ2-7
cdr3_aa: CASSGETYEQYF
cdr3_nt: TGTGCCAGCAGTGGGGAGACCTACGAGCAGTACTTC

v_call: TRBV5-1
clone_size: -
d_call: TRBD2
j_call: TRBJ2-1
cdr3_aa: CASSPGTTTLGSYNEQFF
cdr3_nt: TGCGCCAGCAGCCCCGGGACTACGACCTTAGGCTCCTACAATGAGCAGTTCTTC

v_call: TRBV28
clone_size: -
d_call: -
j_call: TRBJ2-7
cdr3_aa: CASFGPNYEQYF
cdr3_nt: TGTGCCAGCTTCGGCCCCAACTACGAGCAGTACTTC

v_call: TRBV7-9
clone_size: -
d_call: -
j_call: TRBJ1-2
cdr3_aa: CASSHPPSRATLYGYTF
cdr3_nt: TGTGCCAGCAGCCACCCCCCCAGCAGAGCAACCCTCTATGGCTACACCTTC

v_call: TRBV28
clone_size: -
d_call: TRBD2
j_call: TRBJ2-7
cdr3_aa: CAAPGRTSGVYEQYF
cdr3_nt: TGTGCCGCCCCAGGAAGGACTAGCGGGGTTTACGAGCAGTACTTC

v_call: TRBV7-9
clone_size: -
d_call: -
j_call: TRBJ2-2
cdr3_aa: CASRESGELFF
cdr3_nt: TGTGCCAGCCGAGAGTCCGGGGAGCTGTTTTTT

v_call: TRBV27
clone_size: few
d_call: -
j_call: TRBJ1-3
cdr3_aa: CASSLRDAGGNTIYF
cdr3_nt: TGTGCCAGCAGTTTACGGGACGCTGGGGGAAACACCATATATTTT

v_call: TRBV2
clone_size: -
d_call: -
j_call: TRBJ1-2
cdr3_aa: CASSGKSYGYTF
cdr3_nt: TGTGCCAGCAGCGGAAAGTCCTATGGCTACACCTTC

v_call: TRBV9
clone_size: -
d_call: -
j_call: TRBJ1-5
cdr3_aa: CASSVGAGSQPQHF
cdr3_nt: TGTGCCAGCAGCGTAGGGGCCGGGAGTCAGCCCCAGCATTTT

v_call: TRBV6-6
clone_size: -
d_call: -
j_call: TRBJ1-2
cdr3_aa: CAVGIDYGYTF
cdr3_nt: TGTGCCGTGGGAATCGACTATGGCTACACCTTC

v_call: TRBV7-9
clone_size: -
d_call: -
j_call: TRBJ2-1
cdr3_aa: CASSIGQSSYNEQFF
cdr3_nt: TGTGCCAGCAGCATCGGACAAAGCTCCTACAATGAGCAGTTCTTC

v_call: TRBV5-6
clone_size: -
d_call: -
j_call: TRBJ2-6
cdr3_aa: CASSRSRRTFASGANVLTF
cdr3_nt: TGTGCCAGCAGCAGATCGCGACGGACATTCGCCTCTGGGGCCAACGTCCTGACTTTC

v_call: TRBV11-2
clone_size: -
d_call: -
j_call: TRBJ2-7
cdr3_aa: CASSIGTRSSYEQYF
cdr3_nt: TGTGCCAGCAGCATCGGGACCAGAAGCTCCTACGAGCAGTACTTC

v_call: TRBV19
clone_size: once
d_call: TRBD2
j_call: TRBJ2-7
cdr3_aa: CASSILASGSPYEQYF
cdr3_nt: TGTGCCAGTAGTATCCTGGCTAGCGGGAGCCCGTACGAGCAGTACTTC

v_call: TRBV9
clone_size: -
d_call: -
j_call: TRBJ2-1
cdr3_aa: CASSVDKGFNEQFF
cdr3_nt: TGTGCCAGCAGCGTAGATAAGGGATTCAATGAGCAGTTCTTC

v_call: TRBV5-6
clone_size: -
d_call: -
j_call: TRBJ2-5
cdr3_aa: CASSPGGPSTQYF
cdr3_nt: TGTGCCAGCAGCCCGGGTGGACCTTCGACCCAGTACTTC

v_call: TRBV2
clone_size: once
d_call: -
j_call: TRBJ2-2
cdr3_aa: CASSAYTGELFF
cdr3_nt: TGTGCCAGCAGTGCCTACACCGGGGAGCTGTTTTTT

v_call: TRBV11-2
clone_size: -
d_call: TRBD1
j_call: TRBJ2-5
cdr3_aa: CASSIRGQVQETQYF
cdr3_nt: TGTGCCAGCAGCATTAGGGGGCAGGTACAAGAGACCCAGTACTTC